The 10 T cell receptor beta chains below were found in one sample sequenced in a study of cytomegalovirus exposure and HLA in healthy donors. PCR employed 60 Vbeta and 13 Jbeta primers. Assay used: immunoSEQ multiplex PCR; TCRdb lists only in-frame clones, some missing. The repertoire has over 120,000 clones, about 71% of them found once; the top ten carry roughly 2%. Source material: PBMCs. The receptors here all came from a woman aged 55-70 years in good health and CMV-seropositive.

The chain is built from TRBV7-2 and TRBJ1-1, with 8 bases identical to TRBD1. CDR3 length equals 15 residues. CDR1 SGHTA and CDR2 FQGNSA come from the germline V gene. After removal of 4 bases from V and 3 bases from J, the junction contained 7 bases not matched to a gene. The CDR3 DNA follows: TGTGCCAGCAGCTCCAGGGGGCTCTGGGACACTGAAGCTTTCTTT. Translation gives CASSSRGLWDTEAFF.

The rearrangement joins TRBV6-1 to TRBJ1-2; maybe TRBD1 (6 bases). Germline V CDR1 and CDR2: MNHNS, SASEGT. The V and J ends lost 5 bases and 8 bases respectively, with 18 bases between them. CDR3 length: 14 residues. CDR3 in amino acids: CASSFGTKGRGYTF. Here the CDR3 DNA reads TGTGCCAGCAGTTTCGGGACAAAAGGACGCGGCTACACCTTC.

This clone was observed a handful of times. The V gene is TRBV28, the J gene TRBJ1-1, with TRBD1 identical over 7 bases. This CDR3 comprises 15 residues. The V segment lost 2 bases and the J segment 0 bases; nucleotides outside the gene matches: 3. Germline V CDR1 and CDR2: MDHEN, SYDVKM. CDR3 amino acids: CASSLPGQVNTEAFF. The CDR3 DNA follows: TGTGCCAGCAGTTTACCAGGACAGGTGAACACTGAAGCTTTCTTT.

In its sample, this clone was seen a few times. The rearrangement joins TRBV5-1 to TRBJ1-5; no definite D call. Germline CDR1 is SGHRS and CDR2 is YFSETQ. V was trimmed by 5 bases and J by 1 base, leaving 10 bases between them. CDR3 size: 14 residues. The CDR3 reads CASSPDGSNQPQHF. CDR3 nucleotides: TGCGCCAGCAGTCCTGACGGGAGCAATCAGCCCCAGCATTTT.

V is TRBV10-2 and J is TRBJ1-2, with 8 nucleotides matching TRBD1. The CDR3 covers 13 residues. Germline CDR1 and CDR2: WSHSY and SAAADI. J gave up 8 bases and V 3 bases, and 5 bases lay outside the gene matches. The CDR3 loop is CASSDQGAIGYTF. CDR3 coding DNA: TGCGCCAGCAGTGATCAGGGGGCAATAGGCTACACCTTC.

The chain employs TRBV6-5 and TRBJ2-4; maybe TRBD2 (5 bases). The CDR3 contains 14 residues. The germline gives CDR1 MNHEY, CDR2 SVGAGI. V dropped 6 bases and J dropped 5 bases, with 14 bases sitting between them. CDR3 DNA sequence: TGTGCCAGCAGGGAAAATATCGGGGAAAACATTCAGTACTTC. It codes for CASRENIGENIQYF.

This chain uses TRBV9 with TRBJ1-4; D is possibly TRBD1 (6 bases). Trimming shortened V by 3 bases and J by 4 bases, and 10 bases separated the two germline ends. Germline V gene data show CDR1 as SGDLS and CDR2 as YYNGEE. The CDR3 is made up of 14 amino acids. CDR3 loop: CASSGTGINEKLFF. Here the CDR3 DNA reads TGTGCCAGCAGCGGAACAGGGATTAATGAAAAACTGTTTTTT.

V usage is TRBV5-1 and J usage is TRBJ1-4, with 8 bases matching TRBD1. The germline CDR1 and CDR2 sequences are SGHRS and YFSETQ. The CDR3 totals 15 residues. With V trimmed by 2 bases and J by 11 bases, 11 bases remained unmatched. Here the CDR3 DNA reads TGCGCCAGCAGCTTAGTAGGACAGGGTATGGGTAAACTGTTTTTT. Its translation: CASSLVGQGMGKLFF.

This chain uses TRBV6-6 with TRBJ2-7; 11 nucleotides align to TRBD2. Germline CDR1 and CDR2: MNHNY and SVGAGI (reference sequence). This CDR3 is 15 amino acids long. V trimming: 7 bases; J trimming: 0 bases; junction bases outside the gene matches: 5. The CDR3 DNA is TGTGCCAGCACCACAGGGACTAGCGGCTCCTACGAGCAGTACTTC. It yields the protein CASTTGTSGSYEQYF.

This clone was observed a few times. Written as DNA, the CDR3 is TGTGCCAGCAGCGCCAAACTCGACAGGGGACGAAACTATGGCTACACCTTC. Translating gives CASSAKLDRGRNYGYTF. V and J are TRBV9 and TRBJ1-2; the match to TRBD1 covers 8 bases. Germline V gene sequence: CDR1 SGDLS, CDR2 YYNGEE. There are 17 residues in the CDR3. With 3 bases clipped from V and 2 bases from J, the junction kept 12 bases outside the gene matches.